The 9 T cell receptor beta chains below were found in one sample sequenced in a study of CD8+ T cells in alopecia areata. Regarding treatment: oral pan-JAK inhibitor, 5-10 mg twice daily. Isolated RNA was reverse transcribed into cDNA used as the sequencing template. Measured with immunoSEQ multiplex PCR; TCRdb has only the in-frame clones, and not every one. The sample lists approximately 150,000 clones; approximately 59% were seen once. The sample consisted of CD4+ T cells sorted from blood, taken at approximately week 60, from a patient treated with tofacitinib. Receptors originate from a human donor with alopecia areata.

The CDR3, as DNA: TGTGCCAGCAGTTACTCGTCCAGGGGGCAGGCTGGCTACACCTTC. Amino acids: CASSYSSRGQAGYTF. The rearrangement uses TRBV6-5 and TRBJ1-2, with 8 bases fitting TRBD1. Germline values: CDR1 MNHEY, CDR2 SVGAGI. The CDR3 spans 15 residues. Losses at the gene ends were 0 bases for V and 7 bases for J; bases not matched to a gene: 7.

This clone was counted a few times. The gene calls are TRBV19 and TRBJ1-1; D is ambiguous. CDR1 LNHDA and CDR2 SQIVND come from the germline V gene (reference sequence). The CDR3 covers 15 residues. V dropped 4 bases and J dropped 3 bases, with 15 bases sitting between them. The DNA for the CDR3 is TGTGCCAGTAGTAGCCCTGGACTTTGGGACACTGAAGCTTTCTTT. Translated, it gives CASSSPGLWDTEAFF.

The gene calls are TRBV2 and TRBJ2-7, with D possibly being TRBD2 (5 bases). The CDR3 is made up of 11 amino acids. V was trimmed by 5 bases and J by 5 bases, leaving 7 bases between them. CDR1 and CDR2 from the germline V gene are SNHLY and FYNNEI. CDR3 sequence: CASSRENEQYF. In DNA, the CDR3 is TGTGCCAGCAGTAGGGAGAACGAGCAGTACTTC. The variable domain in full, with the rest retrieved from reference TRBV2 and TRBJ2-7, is EPEVTQTPSHQVTQMGQEVILRCVPISNHLYFYWYRQILGQKVEFLVSFYNNEISEKSEIFDDQFSVERPDGSNFTLKIRSTKLEDSAMYFCASSRENEQYFGPGTRLTVT.

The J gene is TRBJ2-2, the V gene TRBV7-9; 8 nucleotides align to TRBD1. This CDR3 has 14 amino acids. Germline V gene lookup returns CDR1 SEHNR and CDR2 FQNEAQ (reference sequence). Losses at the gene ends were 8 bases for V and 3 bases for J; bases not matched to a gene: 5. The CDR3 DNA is TGTGCCAGCCGACTGACAGGGGACACCGGGGAGCTGTTTTTT. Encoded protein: CASRLTGDTGELFF. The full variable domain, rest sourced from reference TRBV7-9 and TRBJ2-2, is DTGVSQNPRHKITKRGQNVTFRCDPISEHNRLYWYRQTLGQGPEFLTYFQNEAQLEKSRLLSDRFSAERPKGSFSTLEIQRTEQGDSAMYLCASRLTGDTGELFFGEGSRLTVL.

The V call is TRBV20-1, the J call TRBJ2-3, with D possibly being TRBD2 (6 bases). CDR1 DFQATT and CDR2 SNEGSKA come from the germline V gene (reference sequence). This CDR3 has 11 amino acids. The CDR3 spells CSYWGDRFQYF. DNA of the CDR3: TGCAGCTATTGGGGGGACCGTTTCCAGTATTTT.

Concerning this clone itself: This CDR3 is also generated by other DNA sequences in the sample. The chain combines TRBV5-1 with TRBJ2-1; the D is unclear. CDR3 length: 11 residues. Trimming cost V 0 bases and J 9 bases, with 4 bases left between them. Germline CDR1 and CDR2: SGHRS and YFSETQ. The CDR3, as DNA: TGCGCCAGCAGCTTGGCCGGTGAGCAGTTCTTC. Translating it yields CASSLAGEQFF. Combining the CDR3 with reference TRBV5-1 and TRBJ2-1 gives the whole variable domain KAGVTQTPRYLIKTRGQQVTLSCSPISGHRSVSWYQQTPGQGLQFLFEYFSETQRNKGNFPGRFSGRQFSNSRSEMNVSTLELGDSALYLCASSLAGEQFFGPGTRLTVL.

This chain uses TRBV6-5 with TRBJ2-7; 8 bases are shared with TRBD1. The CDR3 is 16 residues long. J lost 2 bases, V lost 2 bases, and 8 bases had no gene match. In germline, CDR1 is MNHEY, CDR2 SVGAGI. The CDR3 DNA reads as TGTGCCAGCAGTTACGGCCAGGGGGCAGTAACCTACGAGCAGTACTTC. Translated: CASSYGQGAVTYEQYF.

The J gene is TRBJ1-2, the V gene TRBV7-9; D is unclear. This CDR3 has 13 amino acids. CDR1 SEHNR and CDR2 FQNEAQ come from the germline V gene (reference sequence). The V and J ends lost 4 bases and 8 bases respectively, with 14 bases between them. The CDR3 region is CASSSRMGGGYTF. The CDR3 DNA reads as TGTGCCAGCAGCTCACGAATGGGAGGCGGCTACACCTTC.

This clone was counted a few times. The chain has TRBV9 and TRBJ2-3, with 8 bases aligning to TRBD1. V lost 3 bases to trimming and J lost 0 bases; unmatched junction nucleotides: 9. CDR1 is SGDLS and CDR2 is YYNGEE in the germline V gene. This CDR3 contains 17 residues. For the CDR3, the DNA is TGTGCCAGCAGCGCCGGCGGGACAGGTCTGAGCACAGATACGCAGTATTTT. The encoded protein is CASSAGGTGLSTDTQYF.